This T cell receptor beta chain was found in a study of T cells after yellow fever vaccination. TCRdb analysed the 5' RACE reads with MiXCR anew, one entry per CDR3 protein. Among about 210,000 distinct CDR3 sequences listed, under 3.5% were seen once. This clonotype was counted a few times. This CDR3 contains 15 residues. The V gene end was trimmed by 0 bases and the J gene end by 7 bases; junction bases not matched to a gene: 9. Per the germline V gene, CDR1 is DFQATT and CDR2 is SNEGSKA (reference sequence). The chain employs TRBV20-1 and TRBJ1-5; 7 bases match TRBD1. This TCR was recovered from a man between 18 and 35 years old who received the YFV17D yellow fever vaccine. The specimen comprised CD4+ T cells sorted from PBMCs, sampled 10 days after the yellow fever booster vaccination. The CDR3 DNA reads TGCAGTGCTAGAGATCAAGGGGGCGCCTCCCAGCCCCAGCATTTT. It encodes CSARDQGGASQPQHF.